Below, one TCR beta chain is given with its context. As yet, its antigen is unknown. The sequenced target, TCR beta, came from blood CD8+ and CD4+ T cells. TEMRA cells were enriched by FACS, while CD8+ and CD4+ T cells were obtained through a negative isolation that was performed magnetically. The CDR3 loop spans 17 amino acids. Per the germline V gene, CDR1 is SGHTA and CDR2 is FQGNSA. The V gene lost 3 bases and the J gene lost 6 bases, with 24 bases spanning the gap. This sample stems from a study of CD8 T cells in Susac syndrome. About the research overall: The sequenced Susac syndrome patients comprised six with active disease and roughly eight in remission.

General study points: Regarding the TCR sequencing and HLA analysis, the study admitted that a relatively small number of individuals were involved.

Random hexamers served to reverse transcribe about 0.45 to 1 ug RNA. TCRdb ran MiXCR on the immunoSEQ multiplex PCR reads and lists one entry per CDR3 protein. The table lists roughly 150,000 distinct CDR3 sequences, about 95% of them singletons. Sequencing was performed on CD4+ T cells from PBMCs. The source of this sequence is a human donor with Susac syndrome. V usage is TRBV7-2 and J usage is TRBJ2-7, with a tentative D call TRBD2 (5 bases). The CDR3 region is CASSFTAGGSFNPEQYF. CDR3 in DNA: TGTGCCAGCAGCTTTACGGCGGGCGGATCCTTTAACCCCGAGCAGTACTTC.